One TCR beta chain is described in this entry. The antigen remains unidentified. These data are taken from a study of blood T cells in healthy people across ages. Study conclusions and caveats: With unsorted PBMCs, a conclusive comparison of naive versus antigen-experienced cells was not possible.

V was trimmed by 0 bases and J by 5 bases, leaving 13 bases between them. The CDR3 totals 15 residues. The V gene's germline CDR1 is MGHRA and CDR2 YSYEKL. A second roughly 7 to 12 cycle PCR used barcoded and J-beta primers. Every cDNA molecule carried a tag from a template-switch adaptor bearing 12 random nucleotides. A single record per CDR3 protein comes from TCRdb applying MiXCR to the 5' RACE reads. The table has 1.5 million to 2 million distinct CDR3 sequences, roughly 27% seen once. The sequence was obtained from a woman between 25 and 40 years old in good health. V usage is TRBV4-1 and J usage is TRBJ2-5; the D is unclear. The sequenced sample was blood. CDR3 coding DNA: TGCGCCAGCAGCCAAGACCTAGATCCAATGGAGACCCAGTACTTC. Protein product: CASSQDLDPMETQYF.